The entry that follows covers one T cell receptor beta chain sequence. The antigen is undetermined. The source of the sample is a study of pediatric ulcerative colitis. Findings and limits, study-wide: All ulcerative colitis patients, but no controls, carried two rectal clonotypes.

The CDR3 covers 16 residues. Germline CDR1 and CDR2: LNHDA and SQIVND (reference sequence). Trimming took 4 bases from V and 3 from J; bases not matched to a gene: 7. Method: immunoSEQ multiplex PCR; TCRdb's copy keeps in-frame clones and lacks some. The sample records some 60,000 clones, 75% to 85% being singletons. Sequenced input: blood. The TCR was taken from a boy between 10 and 17 years old with moderate ulcerative colitis. V gene TRBV19 combines with J gene TRBJ1-5; the match to TRBD1 covers 9 bases. The CDR3 DNA reads as TGTGCCAGTAGTACCGGGGGGACAGGGTTCAATCAGCCCCAGCATTTT. Translating gives CASSTGGTGFNQPQHF.